One and the same sample provided the 9 T cell receptor beta chains below, sequenced in a study of cytomegalovirus exposure and HLA in healthy donors. Primers included in the PCR were 60 Vbeta and 13 Jbeta primers. This table comes from immunoSEQ multiplex PCR, and its TCRdb copy is limited to in-frame clones, with some not included. The sample carries around 200,000 clones, roughly 79% recorded once. Sequencing used PBMCs. Receptor source: a woman aged 18-29 years in good health and CMV-seronegative.

The V and J genes are TRBV10-3 and TRBJ2-3; 9 bases line up with TRBD2. Germline CDR1 is ENHRY and CDR2 is SYGVKD. There are 15 residues in the CDR3. V gave up 4 bases and J gave up 3 bases; unmatched junction bases: 5. CDR3 region: CAISVGGGATDTQYF. The CDR3 DNA sequence: TGTGCCATCAGTGTGGGCGGGGGGGCGACAGATACGCAGTATTTT.

The gene calls are TRBV7-9 and TRBJ1-2; D uncertain. The V and J ends lost 5 bases and 8 bases respectively, with 15 bases between them. The CDR3 has 13 residues. CDR1 is SEHNR and CDR2 is FQNEAQ in the germline V gene (reference sequence). The CDR3 DNA reads TGTGCCAGCAGCCTGCTCACGCTAAGCGGCTACACCTTC. Translated: CASSLLTLSGYTF.

Only a few counts were recorded for this clone. The CDR3 bases are TGCGCCAGCAGCTCTGGACAGGGCTTAAATGAGCAGTTCTTC. It encodes CASSSGQGLNEQFF. The J gene is TRBJ2-1, the V gene TRBV5-1; 8 nucleotides align to TRBD1. V shed 3 bases, J shed 7 bases, and the junction held 6 bases outside the gene matches. The germline CDR1 and CDR2 sequences are SGHRS and YFSETQ. This CDR3 is 14 amino acids long.

The chain is built from TRBV29-1 and TRBJ1-1; 7 nucleotides line up with TRBD1. Germline values: CDR1 SQVTM, CDR2 ANQGSEA. Trimming removed 6 bases from V and 4 bases from J; junction bases left unmatched: 8. This CDR3 is built from 13 residues. CDR3: CSVRTGQGTEAFF. The CDR3, as DNA: TGCAGCGTGCGGACAGGTCAGGGCACTGAAGCTTTCTTT.

A note on this clone: This CDR3 is also generated by other DNA sequences in the sample. Here the CDR3 DNA reads TGTGCCAGCAGCGTAACGGGGAACACTGAAGCTTTCTTT. Residues: CASSVTGNTEAFF. The V gene is TRBV9, the J gene TRBJ1-1; D is uncertain. Germline V gene data show CDR1 as SGDLS and CDR2 as YYNGEE. The CDR3 sequence is 13 residues long. V dropped 1 base and J dropped 1 base, with 5 bases sitting between them. Full variable domain (missing parts from reference TRBV9 and TRBJ1-1): DSGVTQTPKHLITATGQRVTLRCSPRSGDLSVYWYQQSLDQGLQFLIQYYNGEERAKGNILERFSAQQFPDLHSELNLSSLELGDSALYFCASSVTGNTEAFFGQGTRLTVV.

The chain is built from TRBV10-1 and TRBJ1-1, with D maybe TRBD1 (6 bases). CDR1 is WNHNN, CDR2 SYGVQD, per germline (reference sequence). V was cut by 7 bases and J by 0 bases, with 9 bases left in between. The CDR3 covers 13 residues. In DNA, the CDR3 is TGCGCCAGCAAGGGGACACTGAACACTGAAGCTTTCTTT. Translated, it gives CASKGTLNTEAFF.

This clone appeared once. The gene calls are TRBV10-3 and TRBJ2-6, with D possibly TRBD2 on 5 matching bases. Germline CDR1 is ENHRY and CDR2 is SYGVKD. The CDR3 runs 14 residues. Trimming shortened V by 4 bases and J by 2 bases, and 6 bases separated the two germline ends. The CDR3 is CAISAGAGANVLTF. CDR3 DNA: TGTGCCATCAGTGCCGGGGCTGGGGCCAACGTCCTGACTTTC.

The CDR3 here is CASSYPRGIGNTIYF. The CDR3, as DNA: TGTGCCAGCAGTTACCCCCGGGGAATTGGAAACACCATATATTTT. V gene TRBV6-6 combines with J gene TRBJ1-3; D unresolved. The length of the CDR3 is 15 residues. With 2 bases removed from V and 3 bases from J, the gap between germline ends came to 11 bases. Germline-derived CDR1 and CDR2 are MNHNY and SVGAGI (reference sequence).

This chain uses TRBV6-1 with TRBJ1-1; possible D gene TRBD1, 6 bases. V lost 6 bases to trimming and J lost 1 base, with 15 bases between them. The CDR3 is made up of 15 amino acids. Germline V lookup: CDR1 MNHNS, CDR2 SASEGT. CDR3 DNA: TGTGCCAGCAGCCGTAGTTGGGGGCCGAACACTGAAGCTTTCTTT. Translation gives CASSRSWGPNTEAFF.